A selection of T cell receptor beta chains follows, all from one sample in a study of cytomegalovirus exposure and HLA in healthy donors. The table came from immunoSEQ multiplex PCR; TCRdb's copy has only in-frame clones and leaves some out. Among 150,000 to 200,000 clones listed, approximately 78% were seen once. Sequencing was carried out using PBMCs. Every receptor here comes from a girl aged 2-10 years in good health and CMV-seropositive. Both conserved end residues are part of each CDR3. The D gene is left open where the match is weak. A row's size may be missing; if present it is once, few, many or a size class.

>TRBV6-1|.|TRBJ2-5|.
TGTGCCAGCAGTAAAGACGGCCAAGAGACCCAGTACTTC
CASSKDGQETQYF
>TRBV28|.|TRBJ2-7|TRBD2
TGTGCCAGCAGTTTTGATGCTAGCGGGTCCTACGAGCAGTACTTC
CASSFDASGSYEQYF
>TRBV7-8|.|TRBJ1-2|TRBD1
TGTGCCAGCAGCCCCCGGGACAGGGGGCTCAACTATGGCTACACCTTC
CASSPRDRGLNYGYTF
>TRBV28|.|TRBJ2-3|.
TGTGCCAGCAGTTTACCCTACTTCACAGATACGCAGTATTTT
CASSLPYFTDTQYF
>TRBV29-1|.|TRBJ1-1|.
TGCAGCGTTGGGAGGGCCCGGAACACTGAAGCTTTCTTT
CSVGRARNTEAFF
>TRBV27|.|TRBJ1-1|.
TGTGCCAGCAGGCAGGCGGGCACTGAAGCTTTCTTT
CASRQAGTEAFF
>TRBV15|.|TRBJ2-4|TRBD2
TGTGCCACCAGCAGAGATCTGACTAGCGGGAGGATAACCAAAAACATTCAGTACTTC
CATSRDLTSGRITKNIQYF
>TRBV30|few|TRBJ2-7|TRBD2
TGTGCCTGGAGTTTAGGGACTAGCGGGACCGAGCAGTACTTC
CAWSLGTSGTEQYF
>TRBV4-1|.|TRBJ2-1|TRBD1
TGCGCCAGCAGCCAACGGCCGAGACAGGGAATTGATGAGCAGTTCTTC
CASSQRPRQGIDEQFF
>TRBV27|.|TRBJ2-4|TRBD2
TGTGCCAGCAGACTACTAGCGGGAGAGACCAGAAACATTCAGTACTTC
CASRLLAGETRNIQYF
>TRBV11-2|.|TRBJ2-1|TRBD2
TGTGCCAGCAGCTTAAAGCGGGAATCTTACAATGAGCAGTTCTTC
CASSLKRESYNEQFF
>TRBV25-1|few|TRBJ1-1|.
TGTGCCAGCAGTGAATATCGGGACACCCCCGAAGCTTTCTTT
CASSEYRDTPEAFF
>TRBV10-3|.|TRBJ2-7|TRBD1
TGTGCCATCAGTGATTTCGGGACAGTTATCGAGCAGTACTTC
CAISDFGTVIEQYF
>TRBV6-4|.|TRBJ1-1|TRBD1
TGTGCCAGCAGTGACTCAGGGACAGGGGGTACTGAAGCTTTCTTT
CASSDSGTGGTEAFF
>TRBV27|.|TRBJ2-1|TRBD1
TGTGCCAGCACCTCACCCGGGACAGCCTACAATGAGCAGTTCTTC
CASTSPGTAYNEQFF
>TRBV7-3|.|TRBJ2-6|.
TGTGCCAGCAGCTCGATGGAGACAGTGCTTTCTGGGGCCAACGTCCTGACTTTC
CASSSMETVLSGANVLTF
>TRBV6-4|few|TRBJ2-3|TRBD2
TGTGCCAGCCCACGACTAGCGGGAGGAACTAGCACAGATACGCAGTATTTT
CASPRLAGGTSTDTQYF
>TRBV6-6|few|TRBJ2-4|TRBD1
TGTGCCAGCAGTTACTCAACAGGGGTGGGAAACATTCAGTACTTC
CASSYSTGVGNIQYF
>TRBV15|.|TRBJ1-5|.
TGTGCCACCAGCCCCCGAAGAGGGATGGGTCAGCCCCAGCATTTT
CATSPRRGMGQPQHF
>TRBV2|.|TRBJ2-5|TRBD2
TGTGCCAGCAGCCGGACTAGCGGGAGGAGCCGCCCGATGGAGACCCAGTACTTC
CASSRTSGRSRPMETQYF
>TRBV15|.|TRBJ2-1|.
TGTGCCACCAGCAGAGATCTAGCCCGGAGCTCCTACAATGAGCAGTTCTTC
CATSRDLARSSYNEQFF
>TRBV6-5|.|TRBJ2-7|.
TGTGCCAGCAGTTCCCCGGGACATACCTACGAGCAGTACTTC
CASSSPGHTYEQYF
>TRBV4-1|.|TRBJ1-3|.
TGCGCCAGCAGCCAAGATCCCATCTATAGCTCTGGAAACACCATATATTTT
CASSQDPIYSSGNTIYF
>TRBV28|.|TRBJ2-3|TRBD2
TGTGCCAGCAGTTTAGGGCAGACTAGCGCCCGTAGCACAGATACGCAGTATTTT
CASSLGQTSARSTDTQYF
>TRBV29-1|few|TRBJ1-2|.
TGCAGCGTCACAGAACTCGGGGGTGGCGGCTACACCTTC
CSVTELGGGGYTF
>TRBV13|.|TRBJ2-7|TRBD2
TGTGCCAGCACTGGAGCGGGAGCCCACCGCGAGCAGTACTTC
CASTGAGAHREQYF
>TRBV30|.|TRBJ2-3|.
TGTGCCTGGAGTAGAGGAACCCTGGAGGGCACAGATACGCAGTATTTT
CAWSRGTLEGTDTQYF
>TRBV5-4|.|TRBJ2-6|TRBD2
TGTGCCAGCAGGAAAGGACTAGCGGGCTCTGGGGCCAACGTCCTGACTTTC
CASRKGLAGSGANVLTF
>TRBV4-1|few|TRBJ1-1|.
TGCGCCAGCAGCCCGCGGTTGAGTCAAACGGGGGTGAACACTGAAGCTTTCTTT
CASSPRLSQTGVNTEAFF
>TRBV30|.|TRBJ2-5|.
TGTGCCGCGACCGCCTCGGGGGGAGGGGGGCAAGAGACCCAGTACTTC
CAATASGGGGQETQYF